This T cell receptor beta chain was identified in a study of cytomegalovirus exposure and HLA in healthy donors (dated by TCRdb to the late 2010s). Context from the whole study: According to a later analysis, one platform produced both the roughly 110 validation repertoires and the 620 or so repertoires of the first cohort. High-throughput TCR immunosequencing, statistical association of individual TCRs with disease status, and machine learning were combined to predict cytomegalovirus infection status. The study was designed to test whether signatures of past pathogen exposure could be identified by cataloging public T cell receptors. In addition to the first cohort of approximately 650 subjects, a separate validation cohort of under 150 different subjects was used.

The donors belonged to the validation cohort of over a hundred subjects, which was separate from the roughly 680-subject first cohort. What the study reported, not specific to this receptor: Most TCR sequences were seen in very few donors, while some public TCRs were found in many individuals. Three of the identified cytomegalovirus-associated TCR beta chains were confirmed in vitro to be specific for cytomegalovirus antigens. The validation cohort had no HLA typing available for a later analysis, so co-occurrence within that cohort was assessed over all 120 or so repertoires. A total of 150 or so TCR beta chains were listed by the study as associated with cytomegalovirus. The classifier was reported to diagnose cytomegalovirus status with high specificity and sensitivity in both the original and validation cohorts. Of the cluster scores, 90% to 95% were above 0 in a later analysis, which found that TCRs clustered in the first cohort also tended to co-occur in the 110 or so validation repertoires. The authors suggested that the approach could potentially be generalized to other disease states and immunological phenotypes.

On this clone: It has no known antigen specificity. No base quality values were provided; no much bigger clone lies one nucleotide off.

Receptor amplification or capture employed the immunoSEQ multiplex PCR assay. The original pipeline was this. A statistical classification framework was built for diagnosing cytomegalovirus status from the catalog of TCR beta chain sequences. TCRdb took this table from immuneACCESS and kept in-frame rearrangements with V and J called. Such tables lack part of the clones; where checked against another copy, unresolved V genes explain under half of the gap, and the rest is unexplained. V, J and clone size are those of that table, while D and trimming were read from the DNA. Across this sample there are about 220,000 clones, with about 86% seen only once. 2.6% of the sample is in the top ten clones. Input material: PBMCs. The sequence derives from a man aged 18 to 30 in good health and CMV-seronegative.

The DNA reads as follows: TGCAGCGTTCTGGTGGGAGAGGATGAGCAGTTCTTC. Its protein reads: CSVLVGEDEQFF. The V and J segments used are TRBV29-1 and TRBJ2-1, and TRBD2 may be the D gene, going by 5 matching bases. CDR1 and CDR2 are read off the germline V gene as SQVTM and ANQGSEA. V is shortened by 5 bases, J by 8 bases, and the region joining them spans 13 bases. The CDR3, from cysteine to phenylalanine, totals 12 residues. Just CDR3 DNA is preserved here, 36 bases in frame from base 1.